This is a list of T cell receptor beta chains from one sample in a study of blood T cell repertoires in COVID-19. Sequencing was performed with immunoSEQ multiplex PCR; in TCRdb, only in-frame clones are kept and a portion is missing. The sample lists roughly 150,000 clones; 80% to 90% were seen once. The sequenced material came from peripheral blood. Source of these receptors: a woman in her thirties or forties with acute or convalescent COVID-19. The CDR3 runs from the conserved cysteine through the conserved F or W. Each record gives: CDR3 length, clone size, V gene, D gene, J gene, CDR3 protein, CDR3 DNA. D genes are given only for firm matches. Rows may omit the clone size; those that give it use once, few, many or a size class.

15	-	TRBV28	TRBD2	TRBJ2-3	CASSSGGIGTDTQYF	TGTGCCAGCAGTTCCGGGGGGATTGGGACAGATACGCAGTATTTT
12	-	TRBV11-3	-	TRBJ1-2	CASSLTGYGYTF	TGTGCCAGCAGCCTGACAGGCTATGGCTACACCTTC
14	few	TRBV28	-	TRBJ1-5	CASSWGRTSQPQHF	TGTGCCAGCAGTTGGGGGCGCACAAGTCAGCCCCAGCATTTT
17	-	TRBV4-2	TRBD2	TRBJ2-1	CASSQQEGLALYNEQFF	TGTGCCAGCAGCCAACAAGAGGGACTAGCCCTCTACAATGAGCAGTTCTTC
14	-	TRBV3-1/TRBV3-2	-	TRBJ2-2	CASSQASLTGELFF	TGTGCCAGCAGCCAAGCTAGCCTAACCGGGGAGCTGTTTTTT
16	-	TRBV6-1	TRBD1	TRBJ2-4	CASSALTGSWKNIQYF	TGTGCCAGCAGTGCTCTGACAGGGTCGTGGAAAAACATTCAGTACTTC
14	once	TRBV10-3	TRBD1	TRBJ1-6	CAISGQGLNSPLHF	TGTGCCATCAGTGGACAGGGTTTGAATTCACCCCTCCACTTT
16	once	TRBV6-5	-	TRBJ2-5	CASSYDSRQYQETQYF	TGTGCCAGCAGTTACGATAGCCGACAGTACCAAGAGACCCAGTACTTC
13	-	TRBV7-2	-	TRBJ1-5	CASSPGYGQPQHF	TGTGCCAGCAGCCCAGGGTATGGTCAGCCCCAGCATTTT
18	-	TRBV3-1/TRBV3-2	TRBD2	TRBJ2-2	CASSQDVLRLAVTGELFF	TGTGCCAGCAGCCAAGATGTCTTGCGACTAGCGGTGACCGGGGAGCTGTTTTTT
15	once	TRBV9	-	TRBJ2-6	CASSPGVSGANVLTF	TGTGCCAGCAGCCCAGGGGTATCTGGGGCCAACGTCCTGACTTTC
14	once	TRBV7-3	TRBD1	TRBJ2-1	CASSLLGGGDEQFF	TGTGCCAGCAGCTTACTAGGGGGCGGCGATGAGCAGTTCTTC
15	-	TRBV29-1	-	TRBJ2-5	CSVDSTDRHQETQYF	TGCAGCGTTGACTCTACCGACAGACATCAAGAGACCCAGTACTTC
15	-	TRBV7-8	-	TRBJ2-3	CASSLEGRTTDTQYF	TGTGCCAGCAGCTTAGAGGGGCGTACCACAGATACGCAGTATTTT
18	few	TRBV5-1	TRBD2	TRBJ2-2	CASSLVFRGSSNTGELFF	TGCGCCAGCAGCTTGGTTTTTCGCGGGAGCTCGAACACCGGGGAGCTGTTTTTT
13	-	TRBV12-3/TRBV12-4	TRBD1	TRBJ1-1	CASNSDRFTEAFF	TGTGCCAGCAACTCGGACAGGTTCACTGAAGCTTTCTTT
15	-	TRBV6-5	-	TRBJ2-3	CASSYGLLDTDTQYF	TGTGCCAGCAGTTACGGACTATTAGACACAGATACGCAGTATTTT
11	-	TRBV29-1	-	TRBJ2-7	CSARDSAEQYF	TGCAGCGCCAGGGACTCCGCCGAGCAGTACTTC
14	-	TRBV6-5	TRBD1	TRBJ1-2	CASSPQGGAGGYTF	TGTGCCAGCAGCCCCCAGGGGGGCGCGGGTGGCTACACCTTC
17	-	TRBV19	TRBD2	TRBJ2-3	CASSSTTGTTAYDTQYF	TGTGCCAGTAGCTCCACGACCGGGACTACGGCTTATGATACGCAGTATTTT
16	-	TRBV5-6	-	TRBJ2-3	CASSLEFGAGAGTQYF	TGTGCCAGCAGCTTGGAATTCGGGGCGGGGGCCGGTACGCAGTATTTT
13	-	TRBV14	-	TRBJ2-5	CASSQGGEETQYF	TGTGCCAGCAGCCAAGGGGGGGAAGAGACCCAGTACTTC
16	once	TRBV5-6	-	TRBJ2-3	CASSLERGRSTDTQYF	TGTGCCAGCAGCTTGGAGCGAGGGAGGAGCACAGATACGCAGTATTTT
15	-	TRBV5-6	-	TRBJ2-7	CASSYSNDHPYEQYF	TGTGCCAGCAGCTACAGTAACGACCACCCTTACGAGCAGTACTTC
17	-	TRBV5-1	TRBD1	TRBJ2-1	CASSLATGTGAPHEQFF	TGCGCCAGCAGCTTGGCAACCGGGACAGGGGCCCCACATGAGCAGTTCTTC
18	once	TRBV2	TRBD2	TRBJ2-7	CASNPFLPSGKTSYEQYF	TGTGCCAGCAACCCCTTCCTACCTAGCGGGAAGACCTCCTACGAGCAGTACTTC
15	-	TRBV5-1	TRBD2	TRBJ2-5	CASSLEGLESETQYF	TGCGCCAGCAGCTTGGAAGGACTAGAGTCGGAGACCCAGTACTTC
13	-	TRBV5-1	TRBD1	TRBJ2-7	CASGRTGTYEQYF	TGCGCCAGCGGTAGGACAGGCACCTACGAGCAGTACTTC
13	-	TRBV5-4	-	TRBJ2-2	CASSFQGAGELFF	TGTGCCAGCAGCTTTCAGGGCGCCGGGGAGCTGTTTTTT
16	-	TRBV9	TRBD2	TRBJ2-3	CASSVGIAGGTDTQYF	TGTGCCAGCAGCGTAGGTATAGCGGGGGGCACAGATACGCAGTATTTT
13	-	TRBV28	-	TRBJ1-5	CASRRSSNQPQHF	TGTGCCAGCAGGAGGAGTTCCAATCAGCCCCAGCATTTT
14	-	TRBV7-2	-	TRBJ1-5	CASSFTGNNQPQHF	TGTGCCAGCAGCTTCACAGGTAACAATCAGCCCCAGCATTTT
15	-	TRBV3-1/TRBV3-2	TRBD1	TRBJ2-7	CASRRNGQGDYEQYF	TGTGCCAGCAGACGTAACGGACAGGGGGACTACGAGCAGTACTTC
14	-	TRBV18	TRBD1	TRBJ2-4	CASSAGQGGNIQYF	TGTGCCAGCTCCGCCGGACAGGGGGGAAACATTCAGTACTTC
18	-	TRBV18	TRBD2	TRBJ2-5	CASSPTSGGGSFQETQYF	TGTGCCAGCTCACCAACCAGCGGGGGGGGGTCTTTCCAAGAGACCCAGTACTTC
18	-	TRBV24-1	TRBD1	TRBJ2-2	CATSDLPLGQENTGELFF	TGTGCCACCAGTGATTTGCCGCTGGGACAGGAAAACACCGGGGAGCTGTTTTTT